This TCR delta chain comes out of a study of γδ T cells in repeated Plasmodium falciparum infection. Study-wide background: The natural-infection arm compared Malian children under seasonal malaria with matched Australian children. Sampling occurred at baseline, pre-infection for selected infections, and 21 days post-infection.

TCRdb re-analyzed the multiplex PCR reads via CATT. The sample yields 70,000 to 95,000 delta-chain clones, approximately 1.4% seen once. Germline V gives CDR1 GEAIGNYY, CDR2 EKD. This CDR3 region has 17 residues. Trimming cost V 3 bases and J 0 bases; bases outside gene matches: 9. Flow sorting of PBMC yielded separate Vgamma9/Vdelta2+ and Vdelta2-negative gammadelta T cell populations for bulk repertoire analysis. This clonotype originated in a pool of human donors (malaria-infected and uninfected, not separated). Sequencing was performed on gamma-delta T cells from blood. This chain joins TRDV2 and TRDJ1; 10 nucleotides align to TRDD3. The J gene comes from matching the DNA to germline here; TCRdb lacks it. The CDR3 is CACDSTGGSWDTDKLIF. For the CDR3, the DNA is TGTGCCTGTGACTCTACTGGGGGATCCTGGGACACCGATAAACTCATCTTT.